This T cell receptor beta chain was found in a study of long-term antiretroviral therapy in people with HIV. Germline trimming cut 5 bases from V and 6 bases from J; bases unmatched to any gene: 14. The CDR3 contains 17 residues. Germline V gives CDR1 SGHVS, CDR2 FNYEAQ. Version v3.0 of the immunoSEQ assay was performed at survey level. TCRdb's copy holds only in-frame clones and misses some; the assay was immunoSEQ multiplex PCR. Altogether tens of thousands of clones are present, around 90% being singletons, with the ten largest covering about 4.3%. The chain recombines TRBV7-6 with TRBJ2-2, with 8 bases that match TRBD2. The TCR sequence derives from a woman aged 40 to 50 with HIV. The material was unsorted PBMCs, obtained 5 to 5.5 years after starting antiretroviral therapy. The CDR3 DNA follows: TGTGCCAGCAGCCGCGGACTAATCGGGGGGGCATCCGGGGAGCTGTTTTTT. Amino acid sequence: CASSRGLIGGASGELFF.